These 3 T cell receptor beta chains share one sample of origin, sequenced in a study of blood T cell repertoires in COVID-19. Profiling relied on immunoSEQ multiplex PCR, and the TCRdb table lists in-frame clones only, not all of them. The sample consists of some 140,000 clones, about four fifths of them appearing once. Input material: peripheral blood. The receptors here all came from a man older than 75 with acute or convalescent COVID-19.

The chain joins TRBV3-1 (or the pseudogene TRBV3-2) to TRBJ1-1, with D perhaps TRBD1 (6 bases). The germline gives CDR1 LGHDT, CDR2 YNNKEL (reference sequence). V lost 4 bases to trimming and J lost 4 bases, with 13 bases between them. This CDR3 spans 14 amino acids. CDR3 protein: CASSLGTFGTEAFF. The CDR3 region has the DNA TGTGCCAGCAGCCTGGGGACATTCGGCACTGAAGCTTTCTTT.

The CDR3 is CASSLAVPGNEQFF. The CDR3 DNA reads TGTGCCAGCAGCTTAGCGGTCCCGGGCAATGAGCAGTTCTTC. The gene calls are TRBV7-2 and TRBJ2-1; D is uncertain. The length of the CDR3 is 14 residues. Germline CDR1 reads SGHTA; CDR2 reads FQGNSA. The V and J ends lost 0 bases and 6 bases respectively, with 9 bases between them.

This clone was seen a handful of times. The chain uses TRBV7-2 and TRBJ1-6; possibly TRBD1 for D (5 bases). Trimming took off 4 bases at V and 6 bases at J, with 13 bases between the two ends. The CDR3 covers 15 residues. Germline CDR1 reads SGHTA; CDR2 reads FQGNSA. The CDR3 coding sequence is TGTGCCAGCAGCTCCCAGGGAATCCCTAATTCACCCCTCCACTTT. Translation: CASSSQGIPNSPLHF.